This TCR beta chain was retrieved from a study of shared clonotypes between healthy human individuals (dated by TCRdb to 2020 to 2022). About the full investigation: A couple of women and a few men aged 18 to 49 years were included in the cohort. For each donor, three plates each were used for CD4 naive and CD4 memory, two plates were used for CD8 naive, and one plate was used for CD8 memory. To estimate repertoire size and how much clonotypes are shared between individuals, the study performed deep sequencing of blood TCR repertoires from 4 to 6 healthy adults. To increase sequencing depth and limit assay-specific biases, TCR repertoire library preparation and sequencing were carried out by different laboratories using diverse techniques. Each donor's leukapheresis produced roughly between roughly 0.9 and 8.9 billion PBMCs.

Worth noting for this clone: It lacks a known antigen. No base-level quality is on record; no much larger clone is a single base apart.

Including cysteine and phenylalanine, the CDR3 has 20 amino acids. The DNA shown is the 60-base CDR3, in frame from base 1. As encoded in the germline V gene (reference sequence), CDR1 is MNHEY while CDR2 is SMNVEV. V is clipped by 0 bases and J by 2 bases, and the sequence between their germline boundaries is 23 bases long. The donors were healthy, HIV-negative adults with no recently reported acute infections or vaccinations. All donors were Caucasian adults living in Nashville, Tennessee, USA. The CD8 memory samples were a combination of magnetically selected CD45RO+ cells and CCR7-negative CD45RA+ effector memory (TemRA) cells. Blood was collected by leukapheresis, and PBMCs were isolated by Ficoll-Histopaque density gradient centrifugation and then cryopreserved in liquid nitrogen vapor phase. Purity and quantity of every magnetically sorted T cell population were checked by analytical flow cytometry. From each sorted fraction, genomic DNA was isolated and quantified by UV absorbance on a Nanodrop 2000c.

Using the deep immunoSEQ assay, multiplex PCR amplified TCR CDR3 regions from genomic DNA. Extracted genomic DNA from each cell subset was distributed evenly across all wells of several immunoSEQ 96-well plates, and each plate was treated as a replicate. Each replicate PCR for sorted subsets received about 0.2 ug genomic DNA, equal to 28,000 or so T cell genomes. Purified libraries were quantified with a Qubit 3.0 fluorometer, sized on a Bioanalyzer 2100, and re-quantified with the KAPA Library Quantification kit. Every immunoSEQ 96-well plate was sequenced on a dedicated single-read 150-cycle Illumina NextSeq 550 flow cell. In the original analysis: Because the immunoSEQ output held only junctional sequences and lacked quality scores, the filtering could not match the filtering applied to full-length reads. To assign V/J genes and CDR3, sequences were annotated against IMGT germline references using PyIR, a Python wrapper for IgBLAST v1.9. Reads were filtered out if the reads had weak V/J assignments (E-value above 1e-6), no CDR3, stop codons, out-of-frame junctions, or ambiguous translated residues. V3J clonotypes were defined as sequences sharing an identical inferred V gene, J gene, and CDR3 amino acid sequence. Percentage overlap between repertoires was computed as shared unique clonotypes divided by the size of the smaller repertoire. Richness of each repertoire was evaluated using RTK rarefaction, the Chao1 estimator, and Recon v2.1 estimates of unobserved clonotypes. Generation probabilities were computed with OLGA for all TCRbeta clonotypes obtained by the gDNA method from several donors. TCRdb limited this immuneACCESS table to in-frame rearrangements with V and J called. A share of clones is missing; checked studies link under half to unresolved V genes, and the rest is unexplained. V and J calls and clone size follow that table, whereas D and trimming were derived from the DNA. The sample contains under 120,000 clones, roughly 70% of them found a single time. In total, the top ten clones hold about 25% of the sample.

The paper as a whole reports these results and caveats: Naive subsets generally had larger estimated clonotype richness than memory subsets. Only blood was sampled, and tissue TCR repertoires likely differ from those in blood. Higher generation probabilities were observed for clonotypes shared by all four sorted-subset donors than for non-shared clonotypes. Sharing across a few donors was observed for approximately 5% of naive CD4, 3% to 3.5% of naive CD8, 2% to 2.5% of memory CD4, and about 0.38% of memory CD8 clonotypes. The genetic and exposure-history diversity represented was limited by the small number of donors. Based on pairwise subsampling, the degree of clonotype sharing among donors was expected to be affected by sequencing depth. Even with the large sequencing depth, rarefaction of the sorted-subset datasets indicated that sequencing was incomplete.

The sequence derives from a young woman in good health. The rearrangement joined TRBV27 to TRBJ2-1; the D segment could be TRBD1, given 8 matching bases. Sequencing used memory CD8+ T cells sorted from blood. Per the publication, the cell subset or site label means: CD45RO+ cells pooled with CCR7-negative TemRA cells. The DNA reads as follows: TGTGCCAGCAGTTTATCCACGACAGGGGCCGGGGGGTTTACCTACAATGAGCAGTTCTTC. It translates as CASSLSTTGAGGFTYNEQFF.